Below are 5 T cell receptor beta chains sequenced from a single sample in a study of shared clonotypes between healthy human individuals. Here immunoSEQ multiplex PCR was the method, and the copy in TCRdb shows in-frame clones only, minus some. Of some 2,000,000 clones listed, less than 95% were seen once; the top ten hold about 1.1%. CD45RO negativity and positive selection for CCR7 defined naive CD8 cells, a population that excluded terminally differentiated effector memory CD45RA+ cells. The specimen was naive CD8+ T cells sorted from blood. All receptors derive from a man aged 18-30 years in good health.

This sequence joins TRBV30 and TRBJ2-7; D ambiguous. The V gene lost 0 bases and the J gene lost 4 bases, with 4 bases spanning the gap. CDR3 length: 11 amino acids. In germline, CDR1 is GTSNPN, CDR2 SVGIG (reference sequence). The CDR3 is CAWSVRYEQYF. In DNA form, the CDR3 reads TGTGCCTGGAGTGTACGTTACGAGCAGTACTTC.

The CDR3 loop is CASSWTGGRNEQFF. CDR3 DNA: TGTGCCAGCAGTTGGACAGGGGGTCGGAATGAGCAGTTCTTC. J is TRBJ2-1 and V is TRBV27, with 10 bases fitting TRBD1. This CDR3 comprises 14 residues. Trimming cost V 4 bases and J 7 bases; bases outside gene matches: 4. Germline V gene data show CDR1 as MNHEY and CDR2 as SMNVEV (reference sequence).

The chain combines TRBV15 with TRBJ1-1; 8 bases are a match to TRBD1. J was trimmed by 0 bases and V by 2 bases; bases with no gene match: 5. CDR3 size: 16 residues. The germline V gene encodes CDR1 LNHNV and CDR2 YYDKDF (reference sequence). CDR3 residues: CATSRRTGFVNTEAFF. The DNA of the CDR3 is TGTGCCACCAGCAGACGGACAGGGTTTGTGAACACTGAAGCTTTCTTT.

The rearrangement links TRBV19 to TRBJ1-1; D ambiguous. V shed 2 bases and J shed 4 bases, with 8 bases lying between them. CDR3 length: 13 amino acids. CDR1 and CDR2 from the germline V gene are LNHDA and SQIVND (reference sequence). The CDR3 sequence: CASSIRLSTEAFF. CDR3 sequence (DNA): TGTGCCAGTAGTATACGGCTGAGCACTGAAGCTTTCTTT.

V is TRBV5-6 and J is TRBJ1-2; 7 positions agree with TRBD1. The CDR3 loop spans 14 amino acids. CDR1 and CDR2 from the germline V gene are SGHDT and YYEEEE. V trimming: 5 bases; J trimming: 2 bases; junction bases outside the gene matches: 6. CDR3 residues: CASSWDRSNYGYTF. CDR3 nucleotide sequence: TGTGCCAGCAGTTGGGACAGATCGAACTATGGCTACACCTTC.